This entry concerns a single T cell receptor (beta chain). It was with 60 Vbeta and 13 Jbeta primers that the PCR ran. Original methodology: In a later analysis, the count reached roughly 80 million unique TCR beta chains, with roughly 11 million shared. TCRdb keeps only in-frame clones here, not all; method: immunoSEQ multiplex PCR. The V and J calls and clone size come from that table; D and trimming were worked out from the DNA. The repertoire shows tens of thousands of clones; the top ten hold about 1.9%. Donors likely had unrecorded immune exposures despite being nominally healthy when sampled. This sample is drawn from a study of cytomegalovirus exposure and HLA in healthy donors. The sequencing input was PBMCs. The receptor was isolated from a woman aged 40 to 55 in good health and CMV-seropositive.

In DNA form, the CDR3 reads TGCGCCAGCAGCCGTGTTTCTTCAGGGGTCATAGCTAGGGATGAGCAGTTCTTC. Encoded protein: CASSRVSSGVIARDEQFF. This chain links TRBV5-1 with TRBJ2-1; D might be TRBD1 (6 bases). V was pared by 4 bases and J by 8 bases, with 28 bases between. This CDR3 is built from 18 residues. Germline-derived CDR1 and CDR2 are SGHRS and YFSETQ.